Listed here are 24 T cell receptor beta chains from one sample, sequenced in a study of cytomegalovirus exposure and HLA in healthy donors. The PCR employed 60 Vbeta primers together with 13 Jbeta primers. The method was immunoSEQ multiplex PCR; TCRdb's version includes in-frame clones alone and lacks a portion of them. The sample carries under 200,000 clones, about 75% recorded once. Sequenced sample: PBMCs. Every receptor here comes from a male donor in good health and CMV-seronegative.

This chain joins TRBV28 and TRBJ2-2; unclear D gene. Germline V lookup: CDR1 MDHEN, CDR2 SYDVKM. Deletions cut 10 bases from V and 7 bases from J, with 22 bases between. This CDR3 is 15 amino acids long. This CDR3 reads CATKTEQLLLGELFF. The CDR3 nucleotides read TGTGCCACCAAGACTGAGCAGCTTCTTCTCGGGGAGCTGTTTTTT.

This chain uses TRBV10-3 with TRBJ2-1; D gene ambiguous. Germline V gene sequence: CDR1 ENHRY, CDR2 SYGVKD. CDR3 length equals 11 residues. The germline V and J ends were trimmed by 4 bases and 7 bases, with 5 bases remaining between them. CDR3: CAISVRNEQFF. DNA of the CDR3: TGTGCCATCAGTGTGAGGAATGAGCAGTTCTTC.

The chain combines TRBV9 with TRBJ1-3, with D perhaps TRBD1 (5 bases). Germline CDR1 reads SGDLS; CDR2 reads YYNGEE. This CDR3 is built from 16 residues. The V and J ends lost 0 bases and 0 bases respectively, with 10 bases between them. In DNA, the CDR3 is TGTGCCAGCAGCGTAGCTGGGGGAGGCTCTGGAAACACCATATATTTT. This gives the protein CASSVAGGGSGNTIYF.

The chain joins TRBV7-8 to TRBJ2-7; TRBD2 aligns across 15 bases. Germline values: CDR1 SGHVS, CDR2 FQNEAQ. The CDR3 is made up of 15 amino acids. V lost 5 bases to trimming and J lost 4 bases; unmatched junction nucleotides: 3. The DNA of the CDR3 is TGTGCCAGCAGCACGGGGACTAGCGGGAGGTACGAGCAGTACTTC. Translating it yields CASSTGTSGRYEQYF.

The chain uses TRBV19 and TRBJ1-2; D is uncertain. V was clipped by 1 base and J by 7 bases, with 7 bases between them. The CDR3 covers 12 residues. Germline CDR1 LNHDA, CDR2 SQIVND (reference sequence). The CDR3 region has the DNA TGTGCCAGTAGTATAGGGGCGAGTGGCTACACCTTC. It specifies CASSIGASGYTF.

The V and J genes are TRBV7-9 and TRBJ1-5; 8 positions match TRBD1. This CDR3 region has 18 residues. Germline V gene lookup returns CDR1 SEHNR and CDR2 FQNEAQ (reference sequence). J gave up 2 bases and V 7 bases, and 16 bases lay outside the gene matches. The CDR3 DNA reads TGTGCCAGCAACTTTGGGCTACAGGGGGTTCGGGGCAATCAGCCCCAGCATTTT. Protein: CASNFGLQGVRGNQPQHF.

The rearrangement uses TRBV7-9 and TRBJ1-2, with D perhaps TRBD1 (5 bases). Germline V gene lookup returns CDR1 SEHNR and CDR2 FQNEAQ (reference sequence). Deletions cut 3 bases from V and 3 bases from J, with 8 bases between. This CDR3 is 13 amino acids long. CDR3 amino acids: CASSFSRDYGYTF. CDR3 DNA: TGTGCCAGCAGCTTTTCCAGGGACTATGGCTACACCTTC.

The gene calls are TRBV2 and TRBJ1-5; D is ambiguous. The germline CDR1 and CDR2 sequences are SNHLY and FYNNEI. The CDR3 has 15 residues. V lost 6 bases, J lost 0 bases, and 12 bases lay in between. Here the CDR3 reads CASRAGRYSNQPQHF. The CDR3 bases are TGTGCCAGCAGAGCGGGCCGGTATAGCAATCAGCCCCAGCATTTT.

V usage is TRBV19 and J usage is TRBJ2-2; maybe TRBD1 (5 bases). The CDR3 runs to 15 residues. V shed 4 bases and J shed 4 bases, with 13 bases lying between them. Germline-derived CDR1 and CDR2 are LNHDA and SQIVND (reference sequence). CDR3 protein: CASSSLRTITGELFF. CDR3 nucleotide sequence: TGTGCCAGTAGTAGCCTCCGGACAATCACCGGGGAGCTGTTTTTT.

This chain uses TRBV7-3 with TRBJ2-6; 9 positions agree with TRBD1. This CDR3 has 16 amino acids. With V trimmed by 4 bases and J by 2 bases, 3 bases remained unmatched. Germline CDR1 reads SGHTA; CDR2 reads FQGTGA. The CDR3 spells CASSSTGGTGANVLTF. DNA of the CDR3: TGTGCCAGCAGCTCTACAGGGGGCACTGGGGCCAACGTCCTGACTTTC.

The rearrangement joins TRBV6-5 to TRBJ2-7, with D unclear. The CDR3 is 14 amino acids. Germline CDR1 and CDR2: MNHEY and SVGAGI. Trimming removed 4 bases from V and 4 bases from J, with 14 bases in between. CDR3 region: CASSFVGAGYEQYF. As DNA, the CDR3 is TGTGCCAGCAGTTTCGTGGGTGCCGGGTACGAGCAGTACTTC.

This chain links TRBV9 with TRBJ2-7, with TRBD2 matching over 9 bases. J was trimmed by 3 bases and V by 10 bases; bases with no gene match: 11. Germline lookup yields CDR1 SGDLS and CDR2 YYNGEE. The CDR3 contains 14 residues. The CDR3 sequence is CASQCSGSIYEQYF. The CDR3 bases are TGTGCCTCTCAATGTAGCGGGAGTATCTACGAGCAGTACTTC.

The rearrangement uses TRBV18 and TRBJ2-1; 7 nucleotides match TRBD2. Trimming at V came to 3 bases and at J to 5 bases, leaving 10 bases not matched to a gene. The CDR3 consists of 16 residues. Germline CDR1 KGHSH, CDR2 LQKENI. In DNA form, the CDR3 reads TGTGCCAGCTCACCCGGAACTAGCGTGGGAGACAATGAGCAGTTCTTC. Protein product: CASSPGTSVGDNEQFF.

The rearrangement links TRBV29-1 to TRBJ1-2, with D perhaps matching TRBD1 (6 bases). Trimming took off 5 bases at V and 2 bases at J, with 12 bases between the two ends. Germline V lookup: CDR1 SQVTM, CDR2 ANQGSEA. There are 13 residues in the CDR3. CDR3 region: CSVRGGENYGYTF. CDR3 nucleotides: TGCAGCGTTCGAGGGGGTGAAAACTATGGCTACACCTTC. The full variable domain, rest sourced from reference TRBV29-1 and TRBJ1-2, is SAVISQKPSRDICQRGTSLTIQCQVDSQVTMMFWYRQQPGQSLTLIATANQGSEATYESGFVIDKFPISRPNLTFSTLTVSNMSPEDSSIYLCSVRGGENYGYTFGSGTRLTVV.

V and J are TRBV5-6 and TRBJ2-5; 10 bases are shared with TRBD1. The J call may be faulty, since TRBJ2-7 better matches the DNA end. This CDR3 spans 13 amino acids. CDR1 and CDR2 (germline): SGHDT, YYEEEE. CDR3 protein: CASSGTGDDEQYF. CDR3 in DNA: TGTGCCAGCTCCGGGACAGGGGATGACGAGCAGTACTTC.

CDR3 coding DNA: TGTGCCATCAGCCCTGGTGGGGGGAGTTCTTCACCCCTCCACTTT. Translated: CAISPGGGSSSPLHF. The gene calls are TRBV10-3 and TRBJ1-6, with D possibly matching TRBD1 (5 bases). The CDR3 extends over 15 amino acids. Germline V gene lookup returns CDR1 ENHRY and CDR2 SYGVKD. Trimming stripped 6 bases from V and 9 bases from J, with 18 bases between.

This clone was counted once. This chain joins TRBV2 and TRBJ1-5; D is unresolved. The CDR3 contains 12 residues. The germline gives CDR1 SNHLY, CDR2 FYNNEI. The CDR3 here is CGGSGSNQPQHF. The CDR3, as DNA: TGTGGAGGGAGCGGAAGCAATCAGCCCCAGCATTTT. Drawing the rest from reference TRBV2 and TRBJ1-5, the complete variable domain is EPEVTQTPSHQVTQMGQEVILRCVPISNHLYFYWYRQILGQKVEFLVSFYNNEISEKSEIFDDQFSVERPDGSNFTLKIRSTKLEDSAMYFCGGSGSNQPQHFGDGTRLSIL.

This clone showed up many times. CDR3 sequence: CASSEALQGTRIYEQYF. Here the CDR3 DNA reads TGTGCCAGCAGTGAAGCGCTTCAGGGGACTAGGATATACGAGCAGTACTTC. The genes are TRBV6-1 and TRBJ2-7, with TRBD2 identical over 8 bases. The V gene's germline CDR1 is MNHNS and CDR2 SASEGT. The CDR3 contains 17 residues. V trimming: 0 bases; J trimming: 4 bases; junction bases outside the gene matches: 11.

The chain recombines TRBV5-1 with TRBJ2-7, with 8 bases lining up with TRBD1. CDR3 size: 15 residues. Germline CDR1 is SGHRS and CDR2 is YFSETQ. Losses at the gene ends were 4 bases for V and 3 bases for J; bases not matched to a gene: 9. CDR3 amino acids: CASSTTRTGNYEQYF. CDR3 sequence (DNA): TGCGCCAGCAGCACTACCCGGACAGGGAACTACGAGCAGTACTTC. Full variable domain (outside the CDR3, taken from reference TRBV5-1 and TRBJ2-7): KAGVTQTPRYLIKTRGQQVTLSCSPISGHRSVSWYQQTPGQGLQFLFEYFSETQRNKGNFPGRFSGRQFSNSRSEMNVSTLELGDSALYLCASSTTRTGNYEQYFGPGTRLTVT.

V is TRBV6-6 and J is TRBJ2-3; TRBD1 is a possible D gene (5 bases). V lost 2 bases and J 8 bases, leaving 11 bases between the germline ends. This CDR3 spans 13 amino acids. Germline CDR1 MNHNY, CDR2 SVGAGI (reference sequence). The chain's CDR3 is CASSYKGSGTQYF. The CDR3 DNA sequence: TGTGCCAGCAGTTACAAGGGGTCGGGTACGCAGTATTTT.

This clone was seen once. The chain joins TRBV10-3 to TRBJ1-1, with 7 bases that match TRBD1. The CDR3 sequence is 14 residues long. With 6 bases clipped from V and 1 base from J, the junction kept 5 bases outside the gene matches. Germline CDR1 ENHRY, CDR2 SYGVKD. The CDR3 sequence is CAIRGRGSNTEAFF. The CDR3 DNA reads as TGTGCCATCAGGGGCAGGGGGTCGAACACTGAAGCTTTCTTT.

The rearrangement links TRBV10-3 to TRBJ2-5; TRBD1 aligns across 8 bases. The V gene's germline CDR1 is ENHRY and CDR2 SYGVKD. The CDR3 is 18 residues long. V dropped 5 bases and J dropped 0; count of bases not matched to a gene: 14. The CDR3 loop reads CAISSDRADLGHQETQYF. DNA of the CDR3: TGTGCCATCAGTTCGGACAGGGCCGACTTAGGCCACCAAGAGACCCAGTACTTC.

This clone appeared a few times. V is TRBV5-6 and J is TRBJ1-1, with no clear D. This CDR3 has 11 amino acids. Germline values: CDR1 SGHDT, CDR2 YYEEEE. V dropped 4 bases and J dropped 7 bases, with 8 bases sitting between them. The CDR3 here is CASSIGGEAFF. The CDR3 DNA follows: TGTGCCAGCAGCATCGGTGGTGAAGCTTTCTTT.

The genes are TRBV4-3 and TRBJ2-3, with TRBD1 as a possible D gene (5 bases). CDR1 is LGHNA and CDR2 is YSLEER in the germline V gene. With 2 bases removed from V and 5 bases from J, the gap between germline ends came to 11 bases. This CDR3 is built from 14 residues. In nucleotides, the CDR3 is TGCGCCAGCAGCCAACGCAGGGCTGAAGATACGCAGTATTTT. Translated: CASSQRRAEDTQYF.